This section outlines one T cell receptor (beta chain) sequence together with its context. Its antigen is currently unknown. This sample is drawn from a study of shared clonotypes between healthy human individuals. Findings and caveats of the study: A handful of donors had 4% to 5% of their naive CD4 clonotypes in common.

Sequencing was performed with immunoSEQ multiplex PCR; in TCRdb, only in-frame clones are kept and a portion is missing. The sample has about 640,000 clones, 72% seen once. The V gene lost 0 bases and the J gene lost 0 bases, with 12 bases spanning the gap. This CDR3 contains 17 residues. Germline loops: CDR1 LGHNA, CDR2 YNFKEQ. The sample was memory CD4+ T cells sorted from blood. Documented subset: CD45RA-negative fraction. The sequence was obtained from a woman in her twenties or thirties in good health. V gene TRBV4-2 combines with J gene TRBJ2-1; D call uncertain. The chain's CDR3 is CASSQDQSSSSYNEQFF. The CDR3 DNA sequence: TGTGCCAGCAGCCAAGATCAAAGCTCCAGCTCCTACAATGAGCAGTTCTTC.